The 8 T cell receptor beta chains below all came from one sample that was sequenced in a study of tumour-infiltrating T cells in Burkitt lymphoma. The repertoire was sequenced with immunoSEQ multiplex PCR; TCRdb's copy has only in-frame clones and lacks some. Of about 2,600 clones listed, about four fifths are singletons. Material: tumor tissue. Receptors originate from a human donor with diffuse large B-cell lymphoma.

The J gene is TRBJ2-5, the V gene TRBV29-1; 7 bases are a match to TRBD1. Per germline, CDR1 SQVTM and CDR2 ANQGSEA. Trimming took 6 bases from V and 5 from J; bases not matched to a gene: 18. This CDR3 comprises 16 residues. The CDR3 nucleotides are TGCAGCGTCGCTCGTCCTAAGTCAGGGGGTTCGGAGACCCAGTACTTC. Translated, it gives CSVARPKSGGSETQYF. The full variable domain, rest sourced from reference TRBV29-1 and TRBJ2-5, is SAVISQKPSRDICQRGTSLTIQCQVDSQVTMMFWYRQQPGQSLTLIATANQGSEATYESGFVIDKFPISRPNLTFSTLTVSNMSPEDSSIYLCSVARPKSGGSETQYFGPGTRLLVL.

The chain couples TRBV7-6 to TRBJ2-1; TRBD2 aligns across 8 bases. Germline CDR1 is SGHVS and CDR2 is FNYEAQ. The ends lost 5 bases at V and 8 bases at J; junction bases unmatched: 17. This CDR3 spans 17 amino acids. The CDR3, as DNA: TGTGCCAGCAGCCCCGGGGGGGGTAGCGGGCCGATCGATGAGCAGTTCTTC. It specifies CASSPGGGSGPIDEQFF. The variable domain in full, completed from reference TRBV7-6 and TRBJ2-1, reads GAGVSQSPRYKVTKRGQDVALRCDPISGHVSLYWYRQALGQGPEFLTYFNYEAQQDKSGLPNDRFSAERPEGSISTLTIQRTEQRDSAMYRCASSPGGGSGPIDEQFFGPGTRLTVL.

V gene TRBV2 combines with J gene TRBJ2-7, with D possibly TRBD1 on 5 matching bases. Trimming stripped 3 bases from V and 2 bases from J, with 11 bases between. CDR1 is SNHLY, CDR2 FYNNEI, per germline. The CDR3 covers 14 residues. In DNA, the CDR3 is TGTGCCAGCAGTGATCCACAGGTCCCCTACGAGCAGTACTTC. Translating gives CASSDPQVPYEQYF.

The rearrangement uses TRBV4-1 and TRBJ2-7; 9 nucleotides match TRBD1. Trimming took 3 bases from V and 4 from J; bases not matched to a gene: 4. The CDR3 totals 14 residues. Germline CDR1 MGHRA, CDR2 YSYEKL. The DNA of the CDR3 is TGCGCCAGCAGCCAGGGACAGGGTTCGTACGAGCAGTACTTC. Its translation is CASSQGQGSYEQYF.

This chain joins TRBV9 and TRBJ2-7; 10 bases match TRBD2. With V trimmed by 3 bases and J by 7 bases, 13 bases remained unmatched. Germline assignment: CDR1 SGDLS and CDR2 YYNGEE. This CDR3 has 16 amino acids. In nucleotides, the CDR3 is TGTGCCAGCAGCGCCGCCGGACTAGCGGCCGTGGGGGAGCAGTACTTC. Translating it yields CASSAAGLAAVGEQYF.

The chain joins TRBV5-1 to TRBJ2-3; tentatively, D is TRBD1 (7 bases). CDR1 is SGHRS, CDR2 YFSETQ, per germline. V lost 2 bases and J lost 3, with 22 bases in between. The CDR3 contains 18 residues. In nucleotides, the CDR3 is TGCGCCAGCAGCTTTCGGGGGTTTCAGACAGGGTCGACAGATACGCAGTATTTT. Its protein is CASSFRGFQTGSTDTQYF.

The chain couples TRBV5-1 to TRBJ2-7, with D tentatively TRBD1 (7 bases). The length of the CDR3 is 14 residues. V shed 0 bases and J shed 4 bases, with 11 bases lying between them. The V gene's germline CDR1 is SGHRS and CDR2 YFSETQ. CDR3 protein: CASSLVRGTYEQYF. CDR3 DNA: TGCGCCAGCAGCTTGGTCAGGGGGACTTACGAGCAGTACTTC.

This chain connects TRBV19 to TRBJ1-2; no clear D. V lost 7 bases and J lost 1, with 19 bases in between. Germline values: CDR1 LNHDA, CDR2 SQIVND (reference sequence). This CDR3 is built from 16 residues. Here the CDR3 DNA reads TGTGCCAGTATTACTTTGGAGGGAAGGGATAACTATGGCTACACCTTC. It specifies CASITLEGRDNYGYTF.